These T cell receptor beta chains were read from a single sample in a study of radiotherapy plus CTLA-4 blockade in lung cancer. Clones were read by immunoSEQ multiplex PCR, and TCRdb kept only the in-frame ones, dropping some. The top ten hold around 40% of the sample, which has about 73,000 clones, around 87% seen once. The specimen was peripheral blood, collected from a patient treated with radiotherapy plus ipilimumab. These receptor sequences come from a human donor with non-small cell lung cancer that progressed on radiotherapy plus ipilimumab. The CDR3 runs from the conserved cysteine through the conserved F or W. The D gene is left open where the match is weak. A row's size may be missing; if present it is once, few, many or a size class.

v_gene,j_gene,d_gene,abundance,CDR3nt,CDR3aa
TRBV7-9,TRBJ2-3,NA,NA,TGTGCCAGCAGCTTATTCCCGCAGCGATCTAGCACAGATACGCAGTATTTT,CASSLFPQRSSTDTQYF
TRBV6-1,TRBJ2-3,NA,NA,TGTGCCAGAGCAAGAGATACGCAGTATTTT,CARARDTQYF
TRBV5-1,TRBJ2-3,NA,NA,TGCGCCAGCAGGGTGATCCCCGGCGGGTCAGATACGCAGTATTTT,CASRVIPGGSDTQYF
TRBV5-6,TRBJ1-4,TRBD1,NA,TGTGCCAGCAGCCGACAGGGACTTGAAAAACTGTTTTTT,CASSRQGLEKLFF
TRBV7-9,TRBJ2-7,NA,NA,TGTGCCAGCAGCTTTACCCGGGCAGGGGTGGGTGAGCAGTACTTC,CASSFTRAGVGEQYF
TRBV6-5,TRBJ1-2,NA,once,TGTGCCAGCAGAAAGGACGGCTACTATGGCTACACCTTC,CASRKDGYYGYTF
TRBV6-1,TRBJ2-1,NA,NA,TGTGCCAGCAGTGAAGCTATGGACAGACGTGAGCAGTTCTTC,CASSEAMDRREQFF
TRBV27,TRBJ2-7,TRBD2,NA,TGTGCCAGCAGTTTAACCACCCGACTAGCGGGAGGACGCGAGCAGTACTTC,CASSLTTRLAGGREQYF
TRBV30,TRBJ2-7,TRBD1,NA,TGTGCCTGGAGTAAGGGACAGGGGGTAATCGAGCAGTACTTC,CAWSKGQGVIEQYF
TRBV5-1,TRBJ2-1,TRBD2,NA,TGCGCCAGCAGCTTGGCTAGCGGGGGCCCAAGCTCCTACAATGAGCAGTTCTTC,CASSLASGGPSSYNEQFF
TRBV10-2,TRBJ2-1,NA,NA,TGCGCCAGCAGTGTGGGAGCGGGTGCCTACAATGAGCAGTTCTTC,CASSVGAGAYNEQFF
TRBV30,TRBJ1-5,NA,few,TGTGCCTGGAGTGGGGCCCGGGAGGATCAGCCCCAGCATTTT,CAWSGAREDQPQHF
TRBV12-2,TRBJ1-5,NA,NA,TGTGCAAATCGCTTATATAAGATGTGGGGGAACGGGGGCAATCAGCCCCAGCATTTT,CANRLYKMWGNGGNQPQHF
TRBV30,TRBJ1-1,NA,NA,TGTGCCTGGAGTTTGGGGGGCGCAGGTGAAGCTTTCTTT,CAWSLGGAGEAFF
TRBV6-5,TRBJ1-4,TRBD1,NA,TGTGCCAGCAGTTACGTGGCAGGGGGCTCTGAAAAACTGTTTTTT,CASSYVAGGSEKLFF
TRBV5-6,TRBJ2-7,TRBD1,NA,TGTGCCAGCAGCGAGGGCCCCGGACAGGGGATGTACGAGCAGTACTTC,CASSEGPGQGMYEQYF
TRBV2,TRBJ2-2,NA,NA,TGTGCCAGCAGTGAAGTAGGTTCTGGGGAGCTGTTTTTT,CASSEVGSGELFF
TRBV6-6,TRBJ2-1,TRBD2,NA,TGTGCCAGCACCCGGGACCGGGACTACCTCCTCGCGGGGCAGTTCTTC,CASTRDRDYLLAGQFF
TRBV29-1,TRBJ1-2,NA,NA,TGCAGCGTCCGCTACGAGCGGGGCTACACCTTC,CSVRYERGYTF
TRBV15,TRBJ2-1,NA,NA,TGTGCCACCAGCAGAGCCCTCTGGGAAAGCTCCTACAATGAGCAGTTCTTC,CATSRALWESSYNEQFF
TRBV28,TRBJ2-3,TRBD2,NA,TGTGCCAGCCGAACTAGCGGACTAGGAGTGGGAGATACGCAGTATTTT,CASRTSGLGVGDTQYF
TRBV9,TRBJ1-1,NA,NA,TGTGCCAGCAGCGTAGTACCGGGGGACACTGAAGCTTTCTTT,CASSVVPGDTEAFF
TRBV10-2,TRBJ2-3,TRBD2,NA,TGCGCCAGCAGTGACTTGTGGGAGGGCGGCACAGATACGCAGTATTTT,CASSDLWEGGTDTQYF
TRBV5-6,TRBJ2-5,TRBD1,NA,TGTGCCAGCAGCTTCAATGGCGGACAGGGTCAAATGGCCCAGTACTTC,CASSFNGGQGQMAQYF